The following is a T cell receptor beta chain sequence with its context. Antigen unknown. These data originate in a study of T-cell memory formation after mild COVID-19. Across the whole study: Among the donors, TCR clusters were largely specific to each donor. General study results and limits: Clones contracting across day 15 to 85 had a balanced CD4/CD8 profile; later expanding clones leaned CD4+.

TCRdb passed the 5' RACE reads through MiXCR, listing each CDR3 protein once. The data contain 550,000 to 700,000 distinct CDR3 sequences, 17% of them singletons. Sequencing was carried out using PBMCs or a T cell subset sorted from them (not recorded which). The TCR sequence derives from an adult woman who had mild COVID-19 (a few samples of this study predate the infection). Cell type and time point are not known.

The CDR3: CASRPRQGSYEQYF. The CDR3 DNA follows: TGCGCCAGCAGGCCGAGGCAGGGGTCCTACGAGCAGTACTTC. This chain uses TRBV4-1 with TRBJ2-7, with TRBD1 as a possible D gene (6 bases). From germline, CDR1 is MGHRA and CDR2 YSYEKL. The V end was cut by 6 bases, the J end by 1 base, with 13 bases between. The CDR3 runs to 14 residues.